The next 28 T cell receptor beta chains were all read from a single sample in a study of cytomegalovirus exposure and HLA in healthy donors. Assay: immunoSEQ multiplex PCR; the TCRdb copy retains only in-frame clones and omits some. The sample carries 200,000 to 250,000 clones, around four fifths recorded once. Sequencing used PBMCs. The receptor set was obtained from a woman aged 25-40 years in good health and CMV-seropositive.

The genes are TRBV6-4 and TRBJ1-1, with D hard to call. Trimming removed 4 bases from V and 3 bases from J, with 9 bases in between. This CDR3 is built from 13 residues. CDR1 and CDR2 from the germline V gene are MRHNA and SNTAGT. The CDR3 sequence: CASSVNRDTEAFF. The CDR3 DNA sequence: TGTGCCAGCAGTGTTAATCGGGACACTGAAGCTTTCTTT.

V gene TRBV19 combines with J gene TRBJ2-1, with D possibly being TRBD2 (6 bases). The germline gives CDR1 LNHDA, CDR2 SQIVND (reference sequence). CDR3 length: 16 amino acids. Between the trimmed V and J ends, which lost 1 base and 7 bases, there was a span of 17 bases. The CDR3 is CASSIGVREWENEQFF. CDR3 coding DNA: TGTGCCAGTAGTATAGGTGTGCGGGAATGGGAAAATGAGCAGTTCTTC.

V gene TRBV6-5 combines with J gene TRBJ2-1; 10 bases line up with TRBD2. The CDR3 totals 15 residues. With V trimmed by 6 bases and J by 5 bases, 7 bases remained unmatched. CDR1 is MNHEY and CDR2 is SVGAGI in the germline V gene. CDR3 in amino acids: CASSPSLAGDNEQFF. The CDR3 nucleotides are TGTGCCAGCAGCCCCTCCCTAGCGGGAGACAATGAGCAGTTCTTC.

The chain employs TRBV7-8 and TRBJ1-2; D is uncertain. The CDR3 length is 16 residues. Germline V gives CDR1 SGHVS, CDR2 FQNEAQ. Trimming removed 0 bases at V and 3 bases at J, with 14 bases between. The CDR3 loop reads CASSLAGRGKDYGYTF. The CDR3 DNA reads as TGTGCCAGCAGCTTAGCGGGCCGCGGAAAAGACTATGGCTACACCTTC. The complete variable domain, with remaining parts taken from reference TRBV7-8 and TRBJ1-2, reads GAGVSQSPRYKVAKRGQDVALRCDPISGHVSLFWYQQALGQGPEFLTYFQNEAQLDKSGLPSDRFFAERPEGSVSTLKIQRTQQEDSAVYLCASSLAGRGKDYGYTFGSGTRLTVV.

In its sample, this clone was seen a few times. The CDR3 DNA sequence: TGCGCCAGCAGCGATAAGGGCCGGTTTCCCTACGAGCAGTACTTC. Amino acids: CASSDKGRFPYEQYF. The rearrangement uses TRBV5-1 and TRBJ2-7; D ambiguous. This CDR3 is 15 amino acids long. Germline V lookup: CDR1 SGHRS, CDR2 YFSETQ. Trimming left V 4 bases short and J 2 bases short, with 16 bases between.

As DNA, the CDR3 is TGTGCCAGCAGTTTCCGGCTAGCCGGGGAGCTGTTTTTT. This codes for CASSFRLAGELFF. The chain has TRBV28 and TRBJ2-2; D unclear. V was trimmed by 3 bases and J by 6 bases, leaving 8 bases between them. Germline V lookup: CDR1 MDHEN, CDR2 SYDVKM. This CDR3 region has 13 residues.

This rearrangement joins TRBV2 to TRBJ1-1; D perhaps matches TRBD1 (6 bases). The CDR3 runs to 15 residues. Trimming removed 1 base from V and 1 base from J, with 10 bases in between. Per germline, CDR1 SNHLY and CDR2 FYNNEI. DNA of the CDR3: TGTGCCAGCAGTGAAGGTGGAGGGGGGAACACTGAAGCTTTCTTT. Translated, it gives CASSEGGGGNTEAFF. Full variable domain (missing parts from reference TRBV2 and TRBJ1-1): EPEVTQTPSHQVTQMGQEVILRCVPISNHLYFYWYRQILGQKVEFLVSFYNNEISEKSEIFDDQFSVERPDGSNFTLKIRSTKLEDSAMYFCASSEGGGGNTEAFFGQGTRLTVV.

The rearrangement joins TRBV2 to TRBJ1-1, with TRBD1 as a possible D gene (5 bases). The germline V gene has CDR1 SNHLY and CDR2 FYNNEI. The CDR3 has 13 amino acids. Trimming stripped 7 bases from V and 3 bases from J, with 12 bases between. The CDR3 DNA reads as TGTGCCAGCAATTCCCAGGGAGACACTGAAGCTTTCTTT. Amino acids: CASNSQGDTEAFF.

This clone was counted only a few times. This rearrangement joins TRBV28 to TRBJ1-2; D remains ambiguous. Between the trimmed V and J ends, which lost 4 bases and 3 bases, there was a span of 15 bases. Germline V lookup: CDR1 MDHEN, CDR2 SYDVKM. CDR3 size: 15 residues. The CDR3 DNA is TGTGCCAGCAGTTCACCTCAATCGAGCCACTATGGCTACACCTTC. Protein product: CASSSPQSSHYGYTF.

The V gene is TRBV30, the J gene TRBJ1-4; tentative D call: TRBD1 (5 bases). CDR3 size: 15 residues. Germline lookup yields CDR1 GTSNPN and CDR2 SVGIG (reference sequence). V was cut by 0 bases and J by 3 bases, with 11 bases left in between. CDR3 loop: CAWSVAGIPNEKLFF. CDR3 DNA: TGTGCCTGGAGTGTGGCAGGGATACCTAATGAAAAACTGTTTTTT. Full variable domain (rest looked up from reference TRBV30 and TRBJ1-4): SQTIHQWPATLVQPVGSPLSLECTVEGTSNPNLYWYRQAAGRGLQLLFYSVGIGQISSEVPQNLSASRPQDRQFILSSKKLLLSDSGFYLCAWSVAGIPNEKLFFGSGTQLSVL.

The chain carries TRBV9 and TRBJ2-7; D is possibly TRBD1 or TRBD2 (5 bases each). The CDR3 has 14 residues. Trimming removed 4 bases at V and 6 bases at J, with 17 bases between. The germline V gene encodes CDR1 SGDLS and CDR2 YYNGEE. The CDR3, as DNA: TGTGCCAGCAGCCCCGGGGACCGGCCTCCCGAGCAGTACTTC. Protein product: CASSPGDRPPEQYF.

The chain is built from TRBV4-3 and TRBJ2-2; no firm D call. With 3 bases removed from V and 7 bases from J, the gap between germline ends came to 3 bases. This CDR3 comprises 11 residues. Germline lookup yields CDR1 LGHNA and CDR2 YSLEER. The CDR3 nucleotides read TGCGCCAGCAGCCACGGCGGGGAGCTGTTTTTT. Protein product: CASSHGGELFF.

The chain uses TRBV28 and TRBJ1-5, with a tentative D call TRBD1 (5 bases). Trimming left V 6 bases short and J 9 bases short, with 12 bases between. This CDR3 has 12 residues. Germline V gene data show CDR1 as MDHEN and CDR2 as SYDVKM. The CDR3, as DNA: TGTGCCAGCAGCAGAGCCGGGGGGCCCCAGCATTTT. Translating it yields CASSRAGGPQHF.

This clone was observed a few times. The chain employs TRBV2 and TRBJ2-7; the D gene is possibly TRBD2 (6 bases). Germline-derived CDR1 and CDR2 are SNHLY and FYNNEI. The CDR3 runs to 14 residues. Trimming took off 7 bases at V and 3 bases at J, with 16 bases between the two ends. The CDR3 region is CASMGGLADYEQYF. The CDR3 bases are TGTGCCAGCATGGGAGGACTCGCGGACTACGAGCAGTACTTC.

The genes are TRBV7-2 and TRBJ1-2; possibly TRBD1 for D (6 bases). Germline loops: CDR1 SGHTA, CDR2 FQGNSA. Trimming cost V 2 bases and J 7 bases, with 17 bases left between them. This CDR3 is built from 15 residues. The CDR3 region is CASSLIAANRAGYTF. The CDR3 DNA sequence: TGTGCCAGCAGCTTAATAGCGGCAAACAGGGCTGGCTACACCTTC. Combining the CDR3 with reference TRBV7-2 and TRBJ1-2 gives the whole variable domain GAGVSQSPSNKVTEKGKDVELRCDPISGHTALYWYRQSLGQGLEFLIYFQGNSAPDKSGLPSDRFSAERTGGSVSTLTIQRTQQEDSAVYLCASSLIAANRAGYTFGSGTRLTVV.

The chain employs TRBV30 and TRBJ1-1; the D is unclear. The V end lost 5 bases, the J end lost 1 base, and 11 bases lay between the germline ends. From germline, CDR1 is GTSNPN and CDR2 SVGIG (reference sequence). This CDR3 spans 13 amino acids. CDR3 DNA: TGTGCCTGGTCCGGCGTGGGGAACACTGAAGCTTTCTTT. This gives the protein CAWSGVGNTEAFF.

The rearrangement links TRBV10-3 to TRBJ1-4, with D tentatively TRBD1 (5 bases). The ends were cut back, 3 bases at V and 6 bases at J, with 11 bases in the middle. CDR1 and CDR2 from the germline V gene are ENHRY and SYGVKD. This CDR3 contains 14 residues. CDR3 in amino acids: CAISDGGGDEKLFF. The DNA for the CDR3 is TGTGCCATCAGTGACGGAGGAGGGGATGAAAAACTGTTTTTT.

V and J are TRBV27 and TRBJ2-6; 10 bases align to TRBD1. J was trimmed by 4 bases and V by 5 bases; bases with no gene match: 11. The V gene's germline CDR1 is MNHEY and CDR2 SMNVEV (reference sequence). The CDR3 is 18 residues long. The CDR3 sequence: CASSPSRQGAAGANVLTF. CDR3 bases: TGTGCCAGCAGTCCCTCCCGACAGGGGGCGGCAGGGGCCAACGTCCTGACTTTC.

The chain is built from TRBV29-1 and TRBJ2-1, with D tentatively TRBD1 or TRBD2 (5 bases each). There are 18 residues in the CDR3. Germline V CDR1 and CDR2: SQVTM, ANQGSEA. The V end was cut by 2 bases, the J end by 2 bases, with 22 bases between. The CDR3 here is CSVEHGDPPGRTYNEQFF. The CDR3 DNA is TGCAGCGTTGAACACGGGGACCCGCCGGGTAGGACCTACAATGAGCAGTTCTTC.

The chain joins TRBV6-5 to TRBJ1-1; perhaps TRBD1 as D (6 bases). From germline, CDR1 is MNHEY and CDR2 SVGAGI. This CDR3 has 14 amino acids. Trimming took 6 bases from V and 5 from J, leaving 16 bases between them. The CDR3, as DNA: TGTGCCAGCAGCCGCGGGGGAGGGGGGACTGAAGCTTTCTTT. Protein sequence: CASSRGGGGTEAFF.

This sequence joins TRBV4-2 and TRBJ2-5; perhaps D is TRBD1 or TRBD2 (5 bases each). V lost 0 bases and J lost 5, with 22 bases in between. The CDR3 consists of 18 residues. Looked up from germline, CDR1 is LGHNA and CDR2 is YNFKEQ. CDR3 coding DNA: TGTGCCAGCAGCCAAGATCGAGACGTTGGGGCCCAGCGGGAGACCCAGTACTTC. Residues: CASSQDRDVGAQRETQYF.

Here the CDR3 DNA reads TGTGCCTGGAGTGTACAACGGGGAGGCGGCTACACCTTC. The encoded protein is CAWSVQRGGGYTF. V is TRBV30 and J is TRBJ1-2; no clear D gene. The CDR3 has 13 residues. Germline loops: CDR1 GTSNPN, CDR2 SVGIG (reference sequence). With 0 bases removed from V and 8 bases from J, the gap between germline ends came to 13 bases.

Concerning this clone itself: One junction end disagrees with the germline gene, perhaps due to a read error. The J gene is TRBJ2-5, the V gene TRBV2; unclear D gene. CDR1 is SNHLY, CDR2 FYNNEI, per germline. The CDR3 consists of 16 residues. The CDR3 DNA is TGTGCCAGCAGGGAAGAGGCCATTCCTCTGGAAGAGACCCAGTACTTC. Translating it yields CASREEAIPLEETQYF.

V gene TRBV7-8 combines with J gene TRBJ2-5; perhaps TRBD2 as D (5 bases). CDR3 size: 14 residues. Between the trimmed V and J ends, which lost 2 bases and 3 bases, there was a span of 10 bases. Germline V gives CDR1 SGHVS, CDR2 FQNEAQ. The CDR3 protein is CASSLIAPKETQYF. The CDR3 region has the DNA TGTGCCAGCAGCTTAATAGCGCCTAAAGAGACCCAGTACTTC.

V usage is TRBV12-5 and J usage is TRBJ1-1; 9 bases match TRBD1. V shed 5 bases, J shed 4 bases, and the junction held 11 bases outside the gene matches. The CDR3 totals 16 residues. Per germline, CDR1 LGHNT and CDR2 FRNRAP. The CDR3 DNA is TGTGCTAGTGGTCCGAAACAGGGGGCGGGAGGCACTGAAGCTTTCTTT. Amino acid sequence: CASGPKQGAGGTEAFF.

The V gene is TRBV4-1, the J gene TRBJ1-2; no definite D call. The V end was cut by 0 bases, the J end by 5 bases, with 10 bases between. The CDR3 sequence is 14 residues long. Germline V gene lookup returns CDR1 MGHRA and CDR2 YSYEKL. The CDR3 spells CASSQEIGAYGYTF. CDR3 DNA sequence: TGCGCCAGCAGCCAAGAAATAGGAGCTTATGGCTACACCTTC.

The chain recombines TRBV28 with TRBJ2-1; D might be TRBD1 (5 bases). Deletions cut 9 bases from V and 2 bases from J, with 11 bases between. The CDR3 runs 13 residues. Germline lookup yields CDR1 MDHEN and CDR2 SYDVKM. The CDR3 sequence is CASTGFTYNEQFF. The CDR3 region has the DNA TGTGCCAGTACAGGCTTTACCTACAATGAGCAGTTCTTC.

The V gene is TRBV5-1, the J gene TRBJ2-3; TRBD1 matches at 11 bases. The CDR3 runs to 16 residues. The V and J ends lost 4 bases and 5 bases, in that order; junction bases with no gene match: 9. Germline values: CDR1 SGHRS, CDR2 YFSETQ. CDR3 sequence: CASSKTGQGAEDTQYF. DNA of the CDR3: TGCGCCAGCAGCAAGACAGGACAGGGGGCGGAAGATACGCAGTATTTT.